These 25 T cell receptor beta chains share one sample of origin, sequenced in a study of shared clonotypes between healthy human individuals. The assay was immunoSEQ multiplex PCR, and TCRdb's table has in-frame clones only and misses some. This sample has roughly 2.6 million clones, with more than 90% found just once. Material: naive CD4+ T cells sorted from blood. Subset in this sample: CD45RA+ positively selected. The source of these receptors is a man between 18 and 35 years old in good health.

This clone came up once. V and J are TRBV15 and TRBJ2-3, with 12 bases identical to TRBD2. V lost 6 bases and J lost 6; bases outside the gene matches: 10. Per germline, CDR1 LNHNV and CDR2 YYDKDF (reference sequence). The CDR3 contains 16 residues. The CDR3 DNA reads as TGTGCCACCAGAGCCAATCTAGCGGGAGGGTCGGATACGCAGTATTTT. Protein: CATRANLAGGSDTQYF.

About this clone: Mismatch with germline at one junction end may stem from a read error. J is TRBJ1-1 and V is TRBV7-3; D might be TRBD1 (5 bases). This CDR3 spans 13 amino acids. Germline assignment: CDR1 SGHTA and CDR2 FQGTGA. Written as DNA, the CDR3 is TGTGCCAGCAGTTTAATTCCGGGGGCTGAAGCTTTCTTT. Protein: CASSLIPGAEAFF.

This chain connects TRBV9 to TRBJ2-4, with TRBD2 matching over 8 bases. With V trimmed by 3 bases and J by 2 bases, 4 bases remained unmatched. CDR3 size: 15 residues. CDR1 is SGDLS and CDR2 is YYNGEE in the germline V gene. The CDR3 DNA sequence: TGTGCCAGCAGCGGTCGGGAGGGGACCAAAAACATTCAGTACTTC. This gives the protein CASSGREGTKNIQYF.

The CDR3 bases are TGTGCCAGTAGTAAACGGGCGGCTAATGAAAAACTGTTTTTT. Its protein product is CASSKRAANEKLFF. The chain recombines TRBV19 with TRBJ1-4; D unclear. The V gene's germline CDR1 is LNHDA and CDR2 SQIVND (reference sequence). V was pared by 4 bases and J by 3 bases, with 9 bases between. This CDR3 region has 14 residues.

The chain employs TRBV28 and TRBJ2-7; D gene unclear. This CDR3 is 16 amino acids long. V dropped 5 bases and J dropped 3 bases, with 20 bases sitting between them. Per the germline V gene, CDR1 is MDHEN and CDR2 is SYDVKM. The DNA of the CDR3 is TGTGCCAGCAGTGTACCCCCCCGGACGCCGAACTACGAGCAGTACTTC. It codes for CASSVPPRTPNYEQYF.

The V and J genes are TRBV6-1 and TRBJ2-7; 8 nucleotides line up with TRBD1. With 5 bases clipped from V and 4 bases from J, the junction kept 7 bases outside the gene matches. Germline lookup yields CDR1 MNHNS and CDR2 SASEGT. The CDR3 runs 14 residues. CDR3 sequence reads: CASSPDRGWYEQYF. DNA of the CDR3: TGTGCCAGCAGTCCAGACAGGGGCTGGTACGAGCAGTACTTC.

The DNA for the CDR3 is TGTGCCAGCAGCTTAGGAGGAGTTAGCGGGAGTGGGACCCAGTACTTC. It encodes CASSLGGVSGSGTQYF. The chain has TRBV7-9 and TRBJ2-5, with 9 bases that match TRBD2. The CDR3 extends over 16 amino acids. Looked up from germline, CDR1 is SEHNR and CDR2 is FQNEAQ (reference sequence). With 1 base clipped from V and 7 bases from J, the junction kept 10 bases outside the gene matches.

This clone was observed once. The chain recombines TRBV19 with TRBJ2-7, with 12 bases identical to TRBD1. CDR1 LNHDA and CDR2 SQIVND come from the germline V gene (reference sequence). The CDR3 has 15 residues. The V gene end was trimmed by 5 bases and the J gene end by 9 bases; junction bases not matched to a gene: 11. The CDR3 region has the DNA TGTGCCAGTAGTGCCCCCGGGACAGGGGGCTTAGGGCAGTACTTC. Translated: CASSAPGTGGLGQYF.

The V call is TRBV7-3, the J call TRBJ2-5; D not resolved. In germline, CDR1 is SGHTA, CDR2 FQGTGA. V was clipped by 2 bases and J by 2 bases, with 3 bases between them. The CDR3 totals 12 residues. CDR3 DNA: TGTGCCAGCAGCTTACTTCAAGAGACCCAGTACTTC. Protein product: CASSLLQETQYF. Drawing the rest from reference TRBV7-3 and TRBJ2-5, the complete variable domain is GAGVSQTPSNKVTEKGKYVELRCDPISGHTALYWYRQSLGQGPEFLIYFQGTGAADDSGLPNDRFFAVRPEGSVSTLKIQRTERGDSAVYLCASSLLQETQYFGPGTRLLVL.

The V gene is TRBV18, the J gene TRBJ1-5; D gene uncertain. The CDR3 has 12 residues. Germline CDR1 KGHSH, CDR2 LQKENI. Trimming shortened V by 6 bases and J by 5 bases, and 8 bases separated the two germline ends. The CDR3 loop is CASSGGDQPQHF. The CDR3 DNA reads as TGTGCCAGCTCCGGAGGAGATCAGCCCCAGCATTTT.

The rearrangement uses TRBV6-6 and TRBJ2-4; 7 positions match TRBD2. The J segment lost 9 bases and the V segment lost 0 bases, leaving 8 bases of the junction unmatched. Germline V gene lookup returns CDR1 MNHNY and CDR2 SVGAGI (reference sequence). The CDR3 spans 15 residues. CDR3 in DNA: TGTGCCAGCAGTTACTCAAAGCGGGAAGGGCTCATTCAGTACTTC. It codes for CASSYSKREGLIQYF.

With respect to this clone: The sample carries other DNA sequences with the same CDR3. The V gene is TRBV30, the J gene TRBJ1-5, with TRBD1 as a possible D gene (5 bases). The germline CDR1 and CDR2 sequences are GTSNPN and SVGIG (reference sequence). The CDR3 sequence is 13 residues long. V gave up 2 bases and J gave up 4 bases, with 9 bases separating them. The CDR3 spells CAWSTGGNQPQHF. The CDR3, as DNA: TGTGCCTGGAGTACGGGGGGTAATCAGCCCCAGCATTTT.

The chain carries TRBV30 and TRBJ1-6; 11 bases line up with TRBD1. The CDR3 spans 15 residues. Per the germline V gene, CDR1 is GTSNPN and CDR2 is SVGIG (reference sequence). Trimming cost V 4 bases and J 5 bases; bases outside gene matches: 4. The CDR3: CAWKRDRGNNSPLHF. The CDR3 DNA is TGTGCCTGGAAGAGGGACAGGGGGAATAATTCACCCCTCCACTTT.

This clone was detected only once. The chain carries TRBV6-5 and TRBJ1-1; D not certain. This CDR3 is built from 14 residues. Trimming took off 7 bases at V and 5 bases at J, with 17 bases between the two ends. CDR1 and CDR2 from the germline V gene are MNHEY and SVGAGI. The CDR3 DNA sequence: TGTGCCAGCAAGCGGGAACCCAGTGGAACTGAAGCTTTCTTT. It is translated as CASKREPSGTEAFF.

The chain combines TRBV10-2 with TRBJ1-1; D uncertain. The CDR3 has 13 amino acids. Germline CDR1 reads WSHSY; CDR2 reads SAAADI. V lost 4 bases and J lost 0, with 6 bases in between. CDR3 sequence (DNA): TGCGCCAGCAGTGCGGTCATGAACACTGAAGCTTTCTTT. This codes for CASSAVMNTEAFF.

This rearrangement joins TRBV5-6 to TRBJ2-1; 8 nucleotides align to TRBD2. With 2 bases clipped from V and 4 bases from J, the junction kept 5 bases outside the gene matches. CDR1 and CDR2 (germline): SGHDT, YYEEEE. This CDR3 spans 15 amino acids. CDR3 DNA sequence: TGTGCCAGCAGCTTTGATAGCGGGGTTTACAATGAGCAGTTCTTC. It codes for CASSFDSGVYNEQFF.

The chain links TRBV7-9 to TRBJ2-7; D remains ambiguous. Germline V lookup: CDR1 SEHNR, CDR2 FQNEAQ (reference sequence). Trimming removed 5 bases at V and 4 bases at J, with 12 bases between. The CDR3 is 13 amino acids. The CDR3 loop is CASSPELTYEQYF. The DNA for the CDR3 is TGTGCCAGCAGCCCAGAGCTGACATACGAGCAGTACTTC.

V usage is TRBV14 and J usage is TRBJ2-7, with D tentatively TRBD2 (6 bases). Germline CDR1 and CDR2: SGHDN and FVKESK. This CDR3 is built from 14 residues. Trimming pared 4 bases from V and 3 bases from J, leaving 13 bases between. CDR3 bases: TGTGCCAGCAGCCCCATCGGGCGGGACTACGAGCAGTACTTC. It translates to CASSPIGRDYEQYF.

This chain joins TRBV27 and TRBJ2-7; D may be TRBD1 or TRBD2 (6 bases each). V lost 7 bases and J 5 bases, leaving 18 bases between the germline ends. The CDR3 is 14 residues long. Germline V gene data show CDR1 as MNHEY and CDR2 as SMNVEV (reference sequence). CDR3 region: CASTRPGAANEQYF. CDR3 in DNA: TGTGCCAGCACCCGACCGGGGGCAGCGAACGAGCAGTACTTC.

This chain connects TRBV10-3 to TRBJ2-2, with 7 nucleotides matching TRBD2. Germline-derived CDR1 and CDR2 are ENHRY and SYGVKD. Trimming took 0 bases from V and 7 from J; bases not matched to a gene: 5. This CDR3 has 15 residues. CDR3 sequence reads: CAISESGGRGGELFF. CDR3 sequence (DNA): TGTGCCATCAGTGAGTCCGGCGGGAGAGGCGGGGAGCTGTTTTTT.

Worth noting for this clone: Germline and junction disagree at one end, which may indicate a read error. This chain links TRBV6-5 with TRBJ2-7; D unclear. Germline V gene sequence: CDR1 MNHEY, CDR2 SVGAGI. This CDR3 has 14 amino acids. The chain's CDR3 is CASSLNGPSSEQYF. The CDR3 bases are TGTGCCAGCAGTCTAAACGGACCCTCCTCCGAGCAGTACTTC.

There are a few counts of this clone. This chain joins TRBV6-5 and TRBJ2-2; a possible D gene is TRBD1 (5 bases). Trimming removed 2 bases at V and 1 base at J, with 8 bases between. This CDR3 contains 15 residues. Germline CDR1 reads MNHEY; CDR2 reads SVGAGI. CDR3 coding DNA: TGTGCCAGCAGTTACCGCAGGGAGAACACCGGGGAGCTGTTTTTT. Protein: CASSYRRENTGELFF.

This sequence joins TRBV5-6 and TRBJ2-1, with 9 bases lining up with TRBD1. Germline V gene lookup returns CDR1 SGHDT and CDR2 YYEEEE. V shed 1 base and J 7 bases; nucleotides not matched to a gene: 6. This CDR3 contains 15 residues. CDR3 in amino acids: CASSLRGQGWNEQFF. The DNA of the CDR3 is TGTGCCAGCAGCTTGCGGGGACAGGGTTGGAATGAGCAGTTCTTC.

The chain couples TRBV18 to TRBJ1-1; D perhaps matches TRBD1 (6 bases). CDR3 length equals 14 residues. Looked up from germline, CDR1 is KGHSH and CDR2 is LQKENI. The germline V and J ends were trimmed by 3 bases and 4 bases, with 12 bases remaining between them. The CDR3 bases are TGTGCCAGCTCACCGGGACAATCGAGCACTGAAGCTTTCTTT. Translated: CASSPGQSSTEAFF.

The chain employs TRBV28 and TRBJ1-2; D might be TRBD1 (5 bases). The V gene lost 6 bases and the J gene lost 4 bases, with 18 bases spanning the gap. CDR1 is MDHEN, CDR2 SYDVKM, per germline. The CDR3 runs to 15 residues. The CDR3 region has the DNA TGTGCCAGCAGCTACCGAACCTCAGGGATCTATGGCTACACCTTC. It yields the protein CASSYRTSGIYGYTF.